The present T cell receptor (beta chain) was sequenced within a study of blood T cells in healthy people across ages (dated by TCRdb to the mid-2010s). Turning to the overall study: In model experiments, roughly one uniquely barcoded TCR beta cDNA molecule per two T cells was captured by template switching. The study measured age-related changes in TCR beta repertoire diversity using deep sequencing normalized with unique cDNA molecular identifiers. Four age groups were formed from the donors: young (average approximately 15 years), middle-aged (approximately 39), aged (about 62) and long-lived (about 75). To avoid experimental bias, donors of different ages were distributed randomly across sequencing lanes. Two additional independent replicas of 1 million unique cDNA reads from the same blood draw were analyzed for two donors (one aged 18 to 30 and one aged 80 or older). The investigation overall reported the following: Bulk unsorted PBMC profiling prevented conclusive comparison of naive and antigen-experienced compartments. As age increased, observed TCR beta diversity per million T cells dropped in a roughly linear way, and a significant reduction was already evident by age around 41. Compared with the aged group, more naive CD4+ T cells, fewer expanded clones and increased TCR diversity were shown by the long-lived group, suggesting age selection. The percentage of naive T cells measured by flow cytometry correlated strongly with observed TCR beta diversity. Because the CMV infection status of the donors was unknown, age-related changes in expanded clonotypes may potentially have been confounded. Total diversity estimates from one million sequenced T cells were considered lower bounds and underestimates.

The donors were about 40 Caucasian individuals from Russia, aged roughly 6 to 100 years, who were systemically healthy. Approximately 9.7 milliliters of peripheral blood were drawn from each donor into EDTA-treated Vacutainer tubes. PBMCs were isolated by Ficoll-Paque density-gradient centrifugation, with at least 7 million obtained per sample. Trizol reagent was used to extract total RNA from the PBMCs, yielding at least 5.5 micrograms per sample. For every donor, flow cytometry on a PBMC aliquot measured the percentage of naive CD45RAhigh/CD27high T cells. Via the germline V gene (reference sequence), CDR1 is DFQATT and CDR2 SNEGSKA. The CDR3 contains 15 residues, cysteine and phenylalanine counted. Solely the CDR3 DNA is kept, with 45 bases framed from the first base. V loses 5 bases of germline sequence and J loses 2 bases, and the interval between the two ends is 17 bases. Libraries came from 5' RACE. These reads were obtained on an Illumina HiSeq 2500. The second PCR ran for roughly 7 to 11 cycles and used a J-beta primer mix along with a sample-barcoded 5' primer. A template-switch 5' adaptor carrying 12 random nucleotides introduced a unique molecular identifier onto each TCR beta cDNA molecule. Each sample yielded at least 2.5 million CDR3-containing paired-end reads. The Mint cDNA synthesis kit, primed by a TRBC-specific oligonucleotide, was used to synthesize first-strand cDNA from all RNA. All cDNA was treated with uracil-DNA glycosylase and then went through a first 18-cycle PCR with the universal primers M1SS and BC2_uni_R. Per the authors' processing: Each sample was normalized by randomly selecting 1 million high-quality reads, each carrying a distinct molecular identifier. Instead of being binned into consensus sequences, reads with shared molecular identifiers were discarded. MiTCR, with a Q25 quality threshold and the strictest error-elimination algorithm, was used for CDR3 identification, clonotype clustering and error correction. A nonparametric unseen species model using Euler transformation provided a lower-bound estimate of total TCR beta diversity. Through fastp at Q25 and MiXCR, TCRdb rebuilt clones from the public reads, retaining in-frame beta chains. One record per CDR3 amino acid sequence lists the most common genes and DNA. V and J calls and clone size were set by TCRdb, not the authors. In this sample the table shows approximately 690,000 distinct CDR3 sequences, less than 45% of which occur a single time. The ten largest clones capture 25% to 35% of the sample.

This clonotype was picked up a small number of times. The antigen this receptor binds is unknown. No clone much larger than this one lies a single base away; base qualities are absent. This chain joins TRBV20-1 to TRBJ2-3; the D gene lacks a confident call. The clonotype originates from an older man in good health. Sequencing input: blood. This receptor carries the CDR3 CSAHAGRYSTDTQYF. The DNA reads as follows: TGCAGTGCTCACGCAGGAAGATATTCCACAGATACGCAGTATTTT.